Reported below is one TCR beta chain. Its antigen is currently unknown. TCRdb analysed the reads with MiXCR anew, one entry per CDR3 protein. Of about 920,000 distinct CDR3 sequences in the sample, around 32% were seen once. The data originate from a study of T cell repertoires in cytomegalovirus infection. Study at large: Alongside well-studied HLA-B-restricted CMV epitopes, recently identified HLA-C-restricted CMV epitopes were also used. Matching HLA type, along with CMV infection, was indicated by public TCR beta signatures.

Study outcomes and limitations: HLA-C-restricted CMV-specific TCR beta clonotypes prevailed in the ex vivo response.

From germline, CDR1 is MNHNY and CDR2 SVGAGI (reference sequence). The CDR3 is made up of 17 amino acids. With 0 bases clipped from V and 4 bases from J, the junction kept 9 bases outside the gene matches. The rearrangement links TRBV6-6 to TRBJ1-2, with 9 bases aligning to TRBD1. The input for sequencing was cultured CD8+ T cells from PBMCs, taken from culture after CMV antigen stimulation. The receptor's source is a human donor in good health (CMV status not recorded). Some clones in this sample may be carry-over from other donors' samples. The CDR3 sequence is CASSYSRPQDRGYGYTF. The CDR3 DNA reads TGTGCCAGCAGTTACTCGAGACCGCAGGACAGGGGCTATGGCTACACCTTC.